The 9 T cell receptor beta chains listed next were all sequenced from one sample in a study of blood T cell repertoires in COVID-19. Produced via immunoSEQ multiplex PCR; TCRdb's table is partial and in-frame only. Seen here are around 250,000 clones, around 86% observed once, and the top ten hold approximately 1.7%. The sample consisted of PBMCs or T cells enriched from blood (not recorded which). The receptors stem from a woman between 50 and 59 years old who had recovered from COVID-19.

V is TRBV4-1 and J is TRBJ1-4; TRBD1 might be the D (6 bases). CDR3 size: 18 residues. Trimming shortened V by 2 bases and J by 3 bases, and 19 bases separated the two germline ends. Germline assignment: CDR1 MGHRA and CDR2 YSYEKL. Written as DNA, the CDR3 is TGCGCCAGCAGCCAACCCCCGAGACAACGGACAGCTAATGAAAAACTGTTTTTT. This translates into CASSQPPRQRTANEKLFF.

This clone was seen only once. This chain connects TRBV6-4 to TRBJ1-3; 10 bases line up with TRBD1. V gave up 9 bases and J gave up 0 bases; unmatched junction bases: 8. The germline gives CDR1 MRHNA, CDR2 SNTAGT. This CDR3 is built from 16 residues. The CDR3 DNA sequence: TGTGCCAGGAGAGCCGGGACAGGGGCCTCTGGAAACACCATATATTTT. This encodes CARRAGTGASGNTIYF.

This clone appeared a few times. The rearrangement joins TRBV15 to TRBJ2-3; 13 nucleotides align to TRBD2. The V segment lost 4 bases and the J segment 2 bases; nucleotides outside the gene matches: 12. CDR1 is LNHNV and CDR2 is YYDKDF in the germline V gene (reference sequence). The CDR3 is 19 amino acids. CDR3 bases: TGTGCCACCAGCACCCCCCCCGGGACTAGCGGGATTCACACAGATACGCAGTATTTT. It codes for CATSTPPGTSGIHTDTQYF.

CDR3 in amino acids: CATSGQGNKNTEAFF. The CDR3 DNA follows: TGTGCCACCAGCGGACAGGGGAATAAGAACACTGAAGCTTTCTTT. This chain connects TRBV24-1 to TRBJ1-1; 9 nucleotides line up with TRBD1. The CDR3 length is 15 residues. With V trimmed by 7 bases and J by 1 base, 6 bases remained unmatched. CDR1 KGHDR and CDR2 SFDVKD come from the germline V gene.

The rearrangement uses TRBV25-1 and TRBJ2-1, with 8 bases that match TRBD2. The germline V gene has CDR1 MGHDK and CDR2 SYGVNS. The V gene end was trimmed by 3 bases and the J gene end by 10 bases; junction bases not matched to a gene: 11. CDR3 size: 15 residues. CDR3 residues: CASSEAGTSLGEQFF. As DNA, the CDR3 is TGTGCCAGCAGTGAGGCCGGGACTAGTCTCGGGGAGCAGTTCTTC.

The chain recombines TRBV9 with TRBJ1-5; no clear D gene. The CDR3 sequence is 15 residues long. Germline loops: CDR1 SGDLS, CDR2 YYNGEE. The germline V and J ends were trimmed by 0 bases and 3 bases, with 10 bases remaining between them. The CDR3 is CASSVGNVLNQPQHF. In nucleotides, the CDR3 is TGTGCCAGCAGCGTAGGTAACGTACTCAATCAGCCCCAGCATTTT.

V and J are TRBV19 and TRBJ2-1; perhaps TRBD2 as D (6 bases). The V gene's germline CDR1 is LNHDA and CDR2 SQIVND (reference sequence). The CDR3 covers 14 residues. Trimming took 5 bases from V and 7 from J, leaving 15 bases between them. The CDR3 DNA follows: TGTGCCAGTAGTGCTCCGGGAGAGGGGAATGAGCAGTTCTTC. Encoded protein: CASSAPGEGNEQFF.

This chain uses TRBV3-1 (or the pseudogene TRBV3-2) with TRBJ2-5; unclear D gene. Between the trimmed V and J ends, which lost 2 bases and 3 bases, there was a span of 13 bases. The V gene's germline CDR1 is LGHDT and CDR2 YNNKEL (reference sequence). The CDR3 is made up of 15 amino acids. The CDR3 region is CASSQRSQSKETQYF. DNA for the CDR3: TGTGCCAGCAGCCAACGCTCACAGTCTAAAGAGACCCAGTACTTC.

CDR3 amino acids: CAISDPATSTDTQYF. As DNA, the CDR3 is TGTGCCATCAGTGACCCCGCGACTAGTACGGATACGCAGTATTTT. The chain carries TRBV10-3 and TRBJ2-3, with D perhaps TRBD2 (6 bases). The ends were cut back, 3 bases at V and 6 bases at J, with 16 bases in the middle. The CDR3 extends over 15 amino acids. Per germline, CDR1 ENHRY and CDR2 SYGVKD.